These T cell receptor beta chains were read from a single sample in a study of Graves' ophthalmopathy and Graves' hyperthyroidism. TCRdb passed the multiplex PCR reads through MiXCR, listing each CDR3 protein once. The sample lists about 620,000 distinct CDR3 sequences; about 24% were seen once. The material sequenced was peripheral blood. The source of these receptors is a young woman with stable Graves' hyperthyroidism. Some clones in this sample may be carry-over from other donors' samples. CDR3s include the opening cysteine and the closing phenylalanine or tryptophan. The D gene is left open where the match is weak. Expanded clones are given a class, and other clones once, few, many or no size at all.

TRBD1,TRBV12-3/TRBV12-4,.,TRBJ2-7,TGTGCCAGCAGTTTATTCCGGTTAGGGGGCCACGAGCAGTACTTC,CASSLFRLGGHEQYF
.,TRBV12-3/TRBV12-4,.,TRBJ2-7,TGTGCCAGCGGTTTCCTGGTATACGAGCAGTACTTC,CASGFLVYEQYF
TRBD1,TRBV5-6,many,TRBJ1-2,TGTGCCAGCAGCCCTAGTCCCGGGACAGGGACCTATGGCTACACCTTC,CASSPSPGTGTYGYTF
.,TRBV6-1,few,TRBJ2-7,TGTGCCAGCCGGTCAGCTGCGTACGAGCAGTACTTC,CASRSAAYEQYF
.,TRBV15,.,TRBJ2-7,TGTGCCACCAGCAGAGATCTGGCTGAGGTTGACGAGCAGTACTTC,CATSRDLAEVDEQYF
.,TRBV19,many,TRBJ1-1,TGTGCCAGCAGTATTCGTGGGGGAAACACTGAAGCTTTCTTT,CASSIRGGNTEAFF
TRBD2,TRBV28,many,TRBJ2-7,TGTGCCAGCAGCGGCGGGGGGGTAGCTTACGAGCAGTACTTC,CASSGGGVAYEQYF
TRBD1,TRBV28,many,TRBJ2-5,TGTGCCAGCAGTTTAGAAACAGGGGAGGAGACCCAGTACTTC,CASSLETGEETQYF
TRBD2,TRBV7-6,many,TRBJ2-7,TGTGCCAGCAGCTTAGTGCTAGCGGGAGACGTCTACGAGCAGTACTTC,CASSLVLAGDVYEQYF
.,TRBV7-9,many,TRBJ1-2,TGTGCCAGCAGCTCACCGACAGGAGGCTATGGCTACACCTTC,CASSSPTGGYGYTF
.,TRBV30,many,TRBJ2-2,TGTGCCTGGAGGGATGGTTTTCGGACCGGGGAGCTGTTTTTT,CAWRDGFRTGELFF
TRBD2,TRBV19,.,TRBJ2-5,TGTGCCAGTAGTCCTAGCGGGGGCCTGATTCGCCAAGAGACCCAGTACTTC,CASSPSGGLIRQETQYF
TRBD1,TRBV5-1,many,TRBJ1-3,TGCGCCAGCAGCAAAGAACCGGGACAGAGAAACACCATATATTTT,CASSKEPGQRNTIYF
TRBD1,TRBV25-1,once,TRBJ1-4,TGTGCCAGCAGTGAATCGCGTCGGGGGACAGGGGTGGAAAAACTGTTTTTT,CASSESRRGTGVEKLFF
.,TRBV7-8,many,TRBJ2-7,TGTGCCAGCAGCTTAGGTAACGGCTACGAGCAGTACTTC,CASSLGNGYEQYF
.,TRBV5-1,many,TRBJ1-2,TGCGCCAGCCGCCGGGAGGCGGTGGACTATGGCTACACCTTC,CASRREAVDYGYTF
TRBD1,TRBV5-1,few,TRBJ1-1,TGCGCCAGCAGCCCGCACCCGGGACAGGCTTTGAACACTGAAGCTTTCTTT,CASSPHPGQALNTEAFF
.,TRBV12-3/TRBV12-4,few,TRBJ2-7,TGTGCCAGCAGTTTAGCGGGGGGGCGCTCTGCCGAGCAGTACTTC,CASSLAGGRSAEQYF
.,TRBV12-5,many,TRBJ2-7,TGTGCTAGTGGTTTGGAGGACGAGCAGCACTTC,CASGLEDEQHF
.,TRBV12-3/TRBV12-4,few,TRBJ2-5,TGTGCCAGCAAGTGGGGGGCAGGGGAGACCCAGTACTTC,CASKWGAGETQYF
.,TRBV28,many,TRBJ1-6,TGTGCCAGCAGTGCAGACTCTACAGGGAATTCACCCCTCCACTTT,CASSADSTGNSPLHF
TRBD2,TRBV19,many,TRBJ2-6,TGTGCCAGTAGCCAAACTAGCGGGGGCCCTGGGGCCAACGTCCTGACTTTC,CASSQTSGGPGANVLTF
.,TRBV6-5,many,TRBJ1-1,TGTGCCAGCAGTTACTTACTGGGGAACACTGAAGCTTTCTTT,CASSYLLGNTEAFF
TRBD1,TRBV6-1,many,TRBJ1-5,TGTGCCAGCAGTGATAGGCAGGGGGGCCAGCCCCAGCATTTT,CASSDRQGGQPQHF
.,TRBV5-4,many,TRBJ2-5,TGTGCCAGCAGCTCAAAGTCGCAGATCCAAGAGACCCAGTACTTC,CASSSKSQIQETQYF
TRBD1,TRBV12-3/TRBV12-4,.,TRBJ1-2,TGTGCCAGCAGCCGGACAGGGGGTGGATTTGGCTACACCTTC,CASSRTGGGFGYTF
.,TRBV6-2/TRBV6-3,many,TRBJ2-6,TGTGCCAGCAGTTACGAAGCCTCTGGGGCCAACGTCCTGACTTTC,CASSYEASGANVLTF
.,TRBV27,many,TRBJ2-5,TGTGCCAGCAGCATGACAGGCCAAGAGACCCAGTACTTC,CASSMTGQETQYF
.,TRBV5-1,.,TRBJ1-2,TGCGCCAGACAGGGCGCCTCTAACTATGGCTACACCTTC,CARQGASNYGYTF
TRBD1,TRBV28,many,TRBJ2-6,TGTGCCAGCAGAGTTACAGGGGCTGGGGCCAACGTCCTGACTTTC,CASRVTGAGANVLTF
.,TRBV20-1,many,TRBJ2-7,TGCAGTGCTAGTTGGGGGACCCGACCCTACGAGCAGTACTTC,CSASWGTRPYEQYF
.,TRBV20-1,few,TRBJ2-5,TGCAGTGCTAGGGTCGGCGGGCGGGCCTTAGAGACCCAGTACTTC,CSARVGGRALETQYF
.,TRBV6-1,many,TRBJ1-6,TGTGCCAGCAGCCCCTGGGGGAGGGCATATTCACCCCTCCACTTT,CASSPWGRAYSPLHF
.,TRBV7-2,.,TRBJ2-7,TGCGCCAGCAGCTTAGCGCGGAACTCCTACGAGCAGTACTTC,CASSLARNSYEQYF
TRBD1,TRBV11-2,.,TRBJ2-2,TGTGCCAGCAGCTTACTGGACAGGCCCACCGGGGAGCTGTTTTTT,CASSLLDRPTGELFF
TRBD1,TRBV2,many,TRBJ2-2,TGTGCCAGCAATCGGGACAGCGCGAACACCGGGGAGCTGTTTTTT,CASNRDSANTGELFF
.,TRBV12-3/TRBV12-4,.,TRBJ2-5,TGTGCCACCAGTGATTGGAACCCTCAAGAGACCCAGTACTTC,CATSDWNPQETQYF
.,TRBV29-1,many,TRBJ1-3,TGCAGCGTTTCGACAGTCTCTGGAAACACCATATATTTT,CSVSTVSGNTIYF
.,TRBV7-9,.,TRBJ1-6,TGTGCCAGCAGCTCTAGCGGTTCGGGACCACAATCACCCCTCCACTTT,CASSSSGSGPQSPLHF
.,TRBV12-3/TRBV12-4,.,TRBJ1-1,TGTGCCAGCAGGTCGACAGCCCCCCAAGTCGGGAACACTGAAGCTTTCTTT,CASRSTAPQVGNTEAFF
.,TRBV12-3/TRBV12-4,many,TRBJ1-6,TGTGCCAGCAGTTTTAACGGGGGTGCGGCACCCCTCCACTTT,CASSFNGGAAPLHF
.,TRBV5-1,many,TRBJ2-7,TGCGCCAGCAGCTTGGGCCAGGGATTCTCCGAGCAGTACTTC,CASSLGQGFSEQYF
.,TRBV20-1,many,TRBJ1-6,TGCAGTGCAACCCGGCAGGTGACGGCCCTCCACTTT,CSATRQVTALHF
.,TRBV20-1,many,TRBJ1-2,TGCAGTGGATACGGGGCCGGCTATGGCTACACCTTC,CSGYGAGYGYTF
TRBD1,TRBV12-3/TRBV12-4,many,TRBJ1-2,TGTGCCAGCAGTTTGCGGACAGGGGCCTATGGCTACACCTTC,CASSLRTGAYGYTF